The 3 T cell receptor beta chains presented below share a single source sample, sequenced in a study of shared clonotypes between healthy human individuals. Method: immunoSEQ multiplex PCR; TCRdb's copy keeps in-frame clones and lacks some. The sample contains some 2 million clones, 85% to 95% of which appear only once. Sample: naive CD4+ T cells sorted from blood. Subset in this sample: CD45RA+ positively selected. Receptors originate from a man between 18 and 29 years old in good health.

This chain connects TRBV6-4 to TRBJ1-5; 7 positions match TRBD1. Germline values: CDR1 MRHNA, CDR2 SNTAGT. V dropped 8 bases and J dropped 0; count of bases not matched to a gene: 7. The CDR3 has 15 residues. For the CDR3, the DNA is TGTGCCAGCGCAAGACAGGGAAATAGCAATCAGCCCCAGCATTTT. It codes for CASARQGNSNQPQHF.

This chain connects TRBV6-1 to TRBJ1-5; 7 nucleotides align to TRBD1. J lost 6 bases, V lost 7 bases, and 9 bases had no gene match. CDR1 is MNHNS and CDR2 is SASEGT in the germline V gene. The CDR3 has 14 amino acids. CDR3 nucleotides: TGTGCCAGCATTCCGGGACAGCCCCCTCAGCCCCAGCATTTT. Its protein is CASIPGQPPQPQHF.

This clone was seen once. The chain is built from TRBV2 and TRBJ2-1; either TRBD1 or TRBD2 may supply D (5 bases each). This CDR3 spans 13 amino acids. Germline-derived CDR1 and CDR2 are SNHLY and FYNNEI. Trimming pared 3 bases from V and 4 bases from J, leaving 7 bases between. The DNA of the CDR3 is TGTGCCAGCAGTGAGGGACCGTACAATGAGCAGTTCTTC. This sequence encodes CASSEGPYNEQFF.